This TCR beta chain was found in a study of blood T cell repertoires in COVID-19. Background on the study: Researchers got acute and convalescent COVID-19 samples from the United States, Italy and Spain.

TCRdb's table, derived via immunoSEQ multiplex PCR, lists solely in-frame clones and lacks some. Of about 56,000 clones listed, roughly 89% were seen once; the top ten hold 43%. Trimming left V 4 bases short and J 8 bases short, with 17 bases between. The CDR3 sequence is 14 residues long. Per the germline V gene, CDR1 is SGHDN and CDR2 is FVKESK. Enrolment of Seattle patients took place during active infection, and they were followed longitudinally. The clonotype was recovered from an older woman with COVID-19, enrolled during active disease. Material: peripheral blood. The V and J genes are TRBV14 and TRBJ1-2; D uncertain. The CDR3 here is CASSREDGLRGYTF. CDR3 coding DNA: TGTGCCAGCAGCCGAGAAGACGGACTACGGGGCTACACCTTC.